This TCR beta chain was documented in a study of T-cell reconstitution after alpha-beta-depleted transplantation in children. TCRbeta library preparation incorporated unique molecular identifiers. One entry per CDR3 protein, called by TCRdb with MiXCR from the PCR reads. The sample includes about 70,000 distinct CDR3 sequences, under 13% of them seen just once. Study findings and constraints: In patients about two months after transplant, alpha-beta T cells reportedly arose from several hundred expanded graft clones.

Germline CDR1 and CDR2: DFQATT and SNEGSKA (reference sequence). The CDR3 is made up of 12 amino acids. V dropped 3 bases and J dropped 5 bases, with 10 bases sitting between them. Worth noting for this clonotype: Antigen: not known.

The chain recombines TRBV20-1 with TRBJ2-5; D remains unclear. Sample: PBMCs, taken before TCRalphabeta/CD19-depleted stem cell transplant. The source of this sequence is a boy aged 5-17 years with acute myeloid leukemia, due to receive a stem cell transplant. In nucleotides, the CDR3 is TGCAGTGCTAGTTCTAGAAGGGAGACCCAGTACTTC. Translating it yields CSASSRRETQYF.